Listed below are T cell receptor beta chains from one sample, sequenced in a study of CD8+ T cells in alopecia areata. The data were produced by immunoSEQ multiplex PCR, yet TCRdb's version contains in-frame clones alone and is incomplete. Among some 210,000 clones listed, more than 55% were seen once. The sequencing used CD4+ T cells sorted from blood, collected around week 44, from a patient treated with tofacitinib. Receptor source: a human donor with alopecia areata. The CDR3 runs from the conserved cysteine through the conserved F or W. A D gene is named only where the DNA matches it firmly. Clone size is given for some rows only: seen once, a few or many times, or a class if the clone is expanded.

D: NA
J: TRBJ1-2
V: TRBV29-1
size: NA
DNA: TGCAGCGTTGAATTGCGCAGTGGCGTTCCCGGCTACACCTTC
CDR3: CSVELRSGVPGYTF

D: TRBD1
J: TRBJ1-1
V: TRBV9
size: NA
DNA: TGTGCCAGCAGCGTAGGATTGGGCGGACAGGGATCGGACACTGAAGCTTTCTTT
CDR3: CASSVGLGGQGSDTEAFF

D: NA
J: TRBJ2-2
V: TRBV4-3
size: few
DNA: TGCGCCAGCAGCCAAGATCAGGTCGGGGAGCTGTTTTTT
CDR3: CASSQDQVGELFF

D: TRBD2
J: TRBJ2-3
V: TRBV15
size: NA
DNA: TGTGCCACCAGCAGAGATCTAAGGCTAGCGGGGGGAAATGGCACAGATACGCAGTATTTT
CDR3: CATSRDLRLAGGNGTDTQYF

D: NA
J: TRBJ2-5
V: TRBV5-1
size: NA
DNA: TGCGCCAGCAGCTTGGGCACCCCTACTCGGGAGACCCAGTACTTC
CDR3: CASSLGTPTRETQYF

D: TRBD2
J: TRBJ2-7
V: TRBV11-2
size: NA
DNA: TGTGCCAGCAGCTTAGAGTTAGCGGGGGAATATGAGCAGTACTTC
CDR3: CASSLELAGEYEQYF

D: TRBD2
J: TRBJ2-5
V: TRBV19
size: NA
DNA: TGTGCCAGTAGTTCTCAGCGGGAGGCACAAGAGACCCAGTACTTC
CDR3: CASSSQREAQETQYF

D: NA
J: TRBJ2-7
V: TRBV9
size: NA
DNA: TGTGCCAGCAGTCCCACAGGGTCCCCCCTCTACGAGCAGTACTTC
CDR3: CASSPTGSPLYEQYF

D: NA
J: TRBJ1-2
V: TRBV10-3
size: NA
DNA: TGTGCCATCAGGGACCCTCTCTCCGGGACGGACTATGGCTACACCTTC
CDR3: CAIRDPLSGTDYGYTF

D: NA
J: TRBJ1-1
V: TRBV7-9
size: NA
DNA: TGTGCCAGCAGCTTAATGAACACTGAAGCTTTCTTT
CDR3: CASSLMNTEAFF

D: TRBD1
J: TRBJ1-1
V: TRBV13
size: NA
DNA: TGTGCCAGCAGCAGGGACAGGGCCGCTGAAGCTTTCTTT
CDR3: CASSRDRAAEAFF

D: TRBD1
J: TRBJ2-1
V: TRBV6-6
size: once
DNA: TGTGCCAGCACCCGGACAGGATGGGACTCCTACAATGAGCAGTTCTTC
CDR3: CASTRTGWDSYNEQFF

D: TRBD2
J: TRBJ2-3
V: TRBV5-4
size: NA
DNA: TGTGCCAGCAGCTTGGAGCTGACTAGCTCCACAGATACGCAGTATTTT
CDR3: CASSLELTSSTDTQYF

D: NA
J: TRBJ2-4
V: TRBV5-1
size: NA
DNA: TGCGCCAGCAGCTTGCGAGGGGGACCTAAACAGAACATTCAGTACTTC
CDR3: CASSLRGGPKQNIQYF

D: TRBD2
J: TRBJ2-7
V: TRBV30
size: few
DNA: TGTGCCAACGGAGGCCGGGGGGGCTCCTACGAGCAGTACTTC
CDR3: CANGGRGGSYEQYF